Given below is one TCR beta chain in context. Trimming took off 6 bases at V and 2 bases at J, with 26 bases between the two ends. The CDR3 covers 19 residues. From germline, CDR1 is MDHEN and CDR2 SYDVKM. The Seattle site enrolled patients during active infection and followed them longitudinally. The data stem from a study of blood T cell repertoires in COVID-19. Background on the study: Collection of acute and convalescent COVID-19 samples took place in the United States, Italy and Spain. PBMCs, B-cell-depleted T cells, or T cells provided the cDNA or gDNA that made up the material.

Libraries were prepared by immunoSEQ multiplex PCR; TCRdb keeps only in-frame clonotypes and omits some of them. The table shows 200,000 to 250,000 clones, with around four fifths occurring only once. The V call is TRBV28, the J call TRBJ1-5, with a possible D match to TRBD1 (6 bases). The sequenced sample consisted of peripheral blood. The receptor's source is a woman aged 80 or over with COVID-19, enrolled during active disease. The CDR3 spells CASSPSRGGGKVGNQPQHF. The CDR3 DNA follows: TGTGCCAGCAGCCCATCGAGAGGGGGAGGGAAGGTCGGCAATCAGCCCCAGCATTTT.